The clone carrying this T cell receptor (beta chain) came up a few times. Stated time point: healthy volunteer bleed at 2 weeks. Extraction of total RNA was performed on unfractionated whole blood. This entry is derived from a study of human T cells and chemical hapten exposure. Unique molecular identifiers were linked by the library to individual cDNA molecules. TCRdb fed the RACE reads into MiXCR, producing one record per CDR3 protein. The table lists roughly 30,000 distinct CDR3 sequences, 7.4% of them singletons. Germline V CDR1 and CDR2: MNHEY, SVGAGI. The CDR3 is 12 amino acids. V was shortened by 6 bases and J by 7 bases, with 9 bases between the two germline ends.

Sequenced material: whole blood. The chain couples TRBV6-5 to TRBJ1-4; D might be TRBD1 (6 bases). This receptor was taken from a human donor in good health. Some clones in this sample may be carry-over from other donors' samples. The CDR3 sequence: CASRSRGEKLFF. In DNA form, the CDR3 reads TGTGCCAGCAGGAGCAGGGGTGAAAAACTGTTTTTT.